The source of this T cell receptor beta chain is a study of CD8+CD57+ T cells in acquired aplastic anemia. Study information: Quantities of DNA derived from sorted CD4+ and CD8+ cells averaged 3.2 ug. Healthy donors had, on average, roughly 9.8 million reads for their CD4+ cells. Regarding the study as a whole: Patients were compared with controls for CD8+ Simpson's diversity, and no significant difference emerged. Shared by patients and controls, just under 30 CD8+ CDR3s were abundant in patients.

The length of the CDR3 is 13 residues. Looked up from germline, CDR1 is DFQATT and CDR2 is SNEGSKA (reference sequence). The V end lost 6 bases, the J end lost 5 bases, and 13 bases lay between the germline ends. Researchers used genomic DNA as the template to profile TCR beta VDJ and CDR3. Each CDR3 protein is one row after TCRdb ran MiXCR on the reads. Seen here are hundreds of thousands of distinct CDR3 sequences, 65% to 80% observed once, and the top ten hold under 4.5%. This clonotype has at least ten counts. Antigen: not known. The TCR sequence derives from a human donor in good health, serving as a control. This rearrangement joins TRBV20-1 to TRBJ2-2; the D gene is possibly TRBD1 (6 bases). Sequencing used sorted CD4+, CD8+, or CD8+CD57+ T cells (not recorded which) from PBMCs. DNA for the CDR3: TGCAGTGCACAAAGGGGGATTACCGGGGAGCTGTTTTTT. This codes for CSAQRGITGELFF.